This T cell receptor beta chain was recovered during a study of T cell responses to AZD1222 COVID-19 vaccine. On this clone itself: Its antigen remains unknown.

The CDR3 consists of 15 residues. Trimming shortened V by 2 bases and J by 1 base, and 11 bases separated the two germline ends. Germline V CDR1 and CDR2: SGHTA, FQGNSA. Method: immunoSEQ multiplex PCR; TCRdb's copy keeps in-frame clones and lacks some. The sample yields approximately 99,000 clones, nearly 90% seen once. Study-wide points: The donors showed a predominance of white British ancestry and of females, with possible underestimation of clonal diversity. Seropositive AZD1222 recipients at baseline numbered only five or six.

Specimen: peripheral blood, collected on day 0 of AZD1222 vaccination. The clonotype comes from an adult in good health. The rearrangement joins TRBV7-2 to TRBJ2-5, with a tentative D call TRBD1 (6 bases). DNA for the CDR3: TGTGCCAGCAGCTTATCCTCCAGGGGCCAAGAGACCCAGTACTTC. It specifies CASSLSSRGQETQYF.